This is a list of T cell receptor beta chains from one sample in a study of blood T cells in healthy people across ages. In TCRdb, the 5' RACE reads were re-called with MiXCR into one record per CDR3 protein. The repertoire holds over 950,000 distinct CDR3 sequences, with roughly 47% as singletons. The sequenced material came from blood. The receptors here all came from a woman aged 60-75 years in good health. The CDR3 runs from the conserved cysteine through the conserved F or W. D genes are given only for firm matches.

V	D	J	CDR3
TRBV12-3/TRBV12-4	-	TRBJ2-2	CASSANGYTGELFF
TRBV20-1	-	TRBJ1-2	CSAPRSWGGYTF
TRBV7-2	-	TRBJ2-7	CASSLVTDYEQYF
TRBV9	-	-	CASSALPPGSAGETQYF
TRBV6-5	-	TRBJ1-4	CASSQLPPTDEKLFF
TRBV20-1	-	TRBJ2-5	CSASLGIKTQYF
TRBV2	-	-	CASTQTRDEQYF
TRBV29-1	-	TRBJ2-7	CSVEGDREVPYEQYF
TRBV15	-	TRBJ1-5	CATSRDMTVTNQPQHF
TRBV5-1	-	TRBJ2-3	CASSLASLGTDTQYF
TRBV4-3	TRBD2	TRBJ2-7	CASSQEFAGDAYEQYF
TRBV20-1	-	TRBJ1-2	CSARVSYLEGYTF
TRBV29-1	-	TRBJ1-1	CSVATGGRTEAFF
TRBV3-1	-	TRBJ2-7	CASSQVSRFGFSYEQYF
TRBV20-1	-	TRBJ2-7	CSARNDYEQYF
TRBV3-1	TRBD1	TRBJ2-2	CASSRVGTGGTGELFF
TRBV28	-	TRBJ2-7	CASSLPEPIPHEQYF
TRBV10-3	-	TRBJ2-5	CAISESRQGTQETQYF
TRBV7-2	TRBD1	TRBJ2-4	CASSLDRVDIQYF
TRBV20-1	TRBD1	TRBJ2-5	CSAETGGYQETQYF
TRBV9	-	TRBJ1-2	CASSPAGVLNYGYTF
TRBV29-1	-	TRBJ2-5	CSVWGQETQYF